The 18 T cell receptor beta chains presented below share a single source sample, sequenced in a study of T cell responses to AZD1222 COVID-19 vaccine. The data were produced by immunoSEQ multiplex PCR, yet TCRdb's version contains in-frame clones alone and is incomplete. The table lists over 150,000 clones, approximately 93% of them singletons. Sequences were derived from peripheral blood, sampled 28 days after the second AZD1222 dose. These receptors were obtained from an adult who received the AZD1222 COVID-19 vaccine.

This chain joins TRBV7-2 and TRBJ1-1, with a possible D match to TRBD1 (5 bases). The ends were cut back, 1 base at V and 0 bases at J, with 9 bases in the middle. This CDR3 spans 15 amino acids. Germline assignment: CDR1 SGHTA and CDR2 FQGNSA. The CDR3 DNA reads TGTGCCAGCAGCTTAGGACGGGGGATGAACACTGAAGCTTTCTTT. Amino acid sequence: CASSLGRGMNTEAFF.

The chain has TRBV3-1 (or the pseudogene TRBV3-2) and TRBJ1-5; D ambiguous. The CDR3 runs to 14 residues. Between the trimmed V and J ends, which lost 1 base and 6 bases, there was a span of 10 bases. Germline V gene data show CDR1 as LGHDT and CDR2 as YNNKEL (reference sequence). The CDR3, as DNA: TGTGCCAGCAGCCAAGGAGGTGGAAGTCAGCCCCAGCATTTT. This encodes CASSQGGGSQPQHF.

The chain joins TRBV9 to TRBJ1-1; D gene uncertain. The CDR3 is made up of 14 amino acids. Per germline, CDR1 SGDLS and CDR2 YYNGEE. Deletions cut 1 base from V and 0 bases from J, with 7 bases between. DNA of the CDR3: TGTGCCAGCAGCGTATCAGGTATGAACACTGAAGCTTTCTTT. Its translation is CASSVSGMNTEAFF.

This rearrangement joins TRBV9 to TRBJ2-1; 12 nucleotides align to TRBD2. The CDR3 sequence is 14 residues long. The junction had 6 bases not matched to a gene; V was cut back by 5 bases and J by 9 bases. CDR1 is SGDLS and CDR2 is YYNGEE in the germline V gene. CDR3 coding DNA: TGTGCCAGCAGTCTAGCGGGGGGGCTGAGTGAGCAGTTCTTC. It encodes CASSLAGGLSEQFF.

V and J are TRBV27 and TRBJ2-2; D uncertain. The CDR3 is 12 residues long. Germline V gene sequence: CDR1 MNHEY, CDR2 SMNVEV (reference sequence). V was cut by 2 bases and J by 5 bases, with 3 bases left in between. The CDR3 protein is CASSLRTGELFF. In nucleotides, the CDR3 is TGTGCCAGCAGTTTACGGACCGGGGAGCTGTTTTTT.

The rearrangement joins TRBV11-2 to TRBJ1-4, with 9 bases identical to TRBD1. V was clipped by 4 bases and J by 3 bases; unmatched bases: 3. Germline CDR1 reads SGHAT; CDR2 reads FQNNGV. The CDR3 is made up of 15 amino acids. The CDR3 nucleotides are TGTGCCAGCAGCTGGACAGGGGCTCCTAATGAAAAACTGTTTTTT. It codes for CASSWTGAPNEKLFF.

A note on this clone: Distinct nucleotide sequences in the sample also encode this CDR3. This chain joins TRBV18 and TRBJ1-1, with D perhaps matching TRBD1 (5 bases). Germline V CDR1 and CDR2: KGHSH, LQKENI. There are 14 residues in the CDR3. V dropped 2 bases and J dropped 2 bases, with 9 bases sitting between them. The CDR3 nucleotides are TGTGCCAGCTCACCAGGGCAGGGCAACACTGAAGCTTTCTTT. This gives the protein CASSPGQGNTEAFF.

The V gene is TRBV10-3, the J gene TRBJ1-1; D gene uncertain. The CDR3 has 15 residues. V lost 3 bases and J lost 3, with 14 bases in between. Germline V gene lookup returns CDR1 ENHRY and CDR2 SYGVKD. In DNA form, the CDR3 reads TGTGCCATCAGTGAAAATGTGGAAGGGTACACTGAAGCTTTCTTT. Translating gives CAISENVEGYTEAFF.

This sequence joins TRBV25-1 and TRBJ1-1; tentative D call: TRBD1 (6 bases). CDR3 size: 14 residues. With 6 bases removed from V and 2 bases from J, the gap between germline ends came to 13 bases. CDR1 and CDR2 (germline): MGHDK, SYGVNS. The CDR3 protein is CASRVQGRNTEAFF. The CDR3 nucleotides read TGTGCCAGCAGAGTACAGGGCAGAAACACTGAAGCTTTCTTT.

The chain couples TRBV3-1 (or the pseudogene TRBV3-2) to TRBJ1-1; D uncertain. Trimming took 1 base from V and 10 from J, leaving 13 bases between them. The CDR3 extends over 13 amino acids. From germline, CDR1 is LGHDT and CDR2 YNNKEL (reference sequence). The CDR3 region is CASSQVAGRRAFF. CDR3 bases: TGTGCCAGCAGCCAAGTGGCGGGGAGGAGAGCTTTCTTT.

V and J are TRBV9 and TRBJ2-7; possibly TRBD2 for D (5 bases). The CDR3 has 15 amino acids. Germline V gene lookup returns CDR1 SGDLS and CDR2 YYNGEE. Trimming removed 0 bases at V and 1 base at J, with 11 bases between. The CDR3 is CASSVGPSGSYEQYF. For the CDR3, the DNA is TGTGCCAGCAGCGTAGGCCCCAGCGGATCCTACGAGCAGTACTTC.

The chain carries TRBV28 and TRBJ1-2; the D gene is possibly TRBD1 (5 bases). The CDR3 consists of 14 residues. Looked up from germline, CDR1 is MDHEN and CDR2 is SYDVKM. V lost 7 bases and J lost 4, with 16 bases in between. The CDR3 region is CASTAPGQVYGYTF. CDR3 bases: TGTGCCAGCACCGCCCCCGGACAAGTCTATGGCTACACCTTC.

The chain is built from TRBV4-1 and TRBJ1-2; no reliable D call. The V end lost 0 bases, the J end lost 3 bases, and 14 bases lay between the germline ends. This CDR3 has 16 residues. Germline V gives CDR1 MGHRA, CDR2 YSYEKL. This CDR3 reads CASSQDNHGSYYGYTF. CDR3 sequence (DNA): TGCGCCAGCAGCCAAGATAATCATGGGTCGTACTATGGCTACACCTTC.

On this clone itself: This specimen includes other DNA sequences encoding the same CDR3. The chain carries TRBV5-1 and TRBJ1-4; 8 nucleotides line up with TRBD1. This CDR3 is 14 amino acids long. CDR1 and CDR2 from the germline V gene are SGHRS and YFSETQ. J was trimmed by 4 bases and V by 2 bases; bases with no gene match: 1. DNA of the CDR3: TGCGCCAGCAGCTTAGGACAGGGTAATGAAAAACTGTTTTTT. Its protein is CASSLGQGNEKLFF.

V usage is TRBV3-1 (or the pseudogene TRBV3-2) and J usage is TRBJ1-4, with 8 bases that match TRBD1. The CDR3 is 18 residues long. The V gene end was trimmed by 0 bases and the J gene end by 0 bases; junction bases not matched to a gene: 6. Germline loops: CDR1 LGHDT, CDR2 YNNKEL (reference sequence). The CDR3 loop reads CASSQDGQGFATNEKLFF. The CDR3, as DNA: TGTGCCAGCAGCCAAGATGGACAGGGATTTGCAACTAATGAAAAACTGTTTTTT.

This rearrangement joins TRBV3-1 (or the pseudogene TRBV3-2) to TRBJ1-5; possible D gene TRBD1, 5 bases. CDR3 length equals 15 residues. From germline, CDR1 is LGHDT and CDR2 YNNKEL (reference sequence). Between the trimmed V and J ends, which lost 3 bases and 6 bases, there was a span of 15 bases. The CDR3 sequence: CASSHGRGIGQPQHF. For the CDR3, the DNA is TGTGCCAGCAGCCATGGAAGGGGAATAGGTCAGCCCCAGCATTTT.

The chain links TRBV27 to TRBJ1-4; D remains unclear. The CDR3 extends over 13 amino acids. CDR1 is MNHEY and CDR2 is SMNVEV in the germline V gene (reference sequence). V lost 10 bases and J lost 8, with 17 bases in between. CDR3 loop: CATTRGGGEKLFF. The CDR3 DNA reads TGTGCCACTACTCGGGGAGGAGGGGAAAAACTGTTTTTT.

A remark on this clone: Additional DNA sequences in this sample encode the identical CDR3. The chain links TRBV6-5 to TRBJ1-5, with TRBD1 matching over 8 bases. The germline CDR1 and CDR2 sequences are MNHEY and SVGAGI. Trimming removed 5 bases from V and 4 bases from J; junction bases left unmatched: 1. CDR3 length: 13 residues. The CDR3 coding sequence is TGTGCCAGCAGTCGACAGGGGAATCAGCCCCAGCATTTT. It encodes CASSRQGNQPQHF.